The rows below give T cell receptor beta chains drawn from one sample of a study of cytomegalovirus exposure and HLA in healthy donors. Here immunoSEQ multiplex PCR was the method, and the copy in TCRdb shows in-frame clones only, minus some. The data hold about 180,000 clones, with 60% to 85% observed a single time. Input material: PBMCs. The receptor source for this set is a man in his late teens or twenties in good health and CMV-seronegative. CDR3s include the opening cysteine and the closing phenylalanine or tryptophan. The order of the fields is V gene, CDR3 protein.

v_gene: TRBV6-1
CDR3aa: CASRLGSSTDTQYF

v_gene: TRBV5-1
CDR3aa: CASSDGLAGGTSTDTQYF

v_gene: TRBV11-1
CDR3aa: CASSLILPTSTDTQYF

v_gene: TRBV6-5
CDR3aa: CANGQGYEQYF

v_gene: TRBV27
CDR3aa: CASKRPGTENTGELFF

v_gene: TRBV5-4
CDR3aa: CASSLGDRGTGELFF

v_gene: TRBV6-5
CDR3aa: CANKQGVGSPLHF

v_gene: TRBV7-8
CDR3aa: CASNLLAGGLEQYF

v_gene: TRBV5-1
CDR3aa: CASSLTWTSGTGEQYF

v_gene: TRBV27
CDR3aa: CASSLSRGNTEAFF

v_gene: TRBV7-6
CDR3aa: CASSLQETNTEAFF

v_gene: TRBV6-6
CDR3aa: CASSPRDAAAAQYF

v_gene: TRBV5-1
CDR3aa: CASSSGTNGEQYF

v_gene: TRBV7-3
CDR3aa: CASSRTGNNSPLHF

v_gene: TRBV5-1
CDR3aa: CASRGSGGPQETQYF

v_gene: TRBV5-5
CDR3aa: CASSLLGGNEKLFF

v_gene: TRBV28
CDR3aa: CASSLISAGGPQETQYF

v_gene: TRBV27
CDR3aa: CASSARDRGLIRLGNTEAFF

v_gene: TRBV6-1
CDR3aa: CASIGTGVSPLHF

v_gene: TRBV27
CDR3aa: CASSLSLGGQGRNQPQHF

v_gene: TRBV7-2
CDR3aa: CASSLNGGPNTGELFF

v_gene: TRBV7-3
CDR3aa: CASSPGTAYNSPLHF

v_gene: TRBV6-5
CDR3aa: CASTGANYGYTF

v_gene: TRBV7-9
CDR3aa: CASSKAASGSGPKDTQYF

v_gene: TRBV11-2
CDR3aa: CASRRPGRSQRISGELFF

v_gene: TRBV30
CDR3aa: CAWSVRQGGEQYF

v_gene: TRBV5-1
CDR3aa: CASSPGLVGQPQHF

v_gene: TRBV7-9
CDR3aa: CASSSPRDRGPETQYF

v_gene: TRBV7-2
CDR3aa: CASSLEYHSSYEQYF

v_gene: TRBV5-4
CDR3aa: CASRPGEGYGYTF

v_gene: TRBV27
CDR3aa: CASRRLAGGPRHEQFF

v_gene: TRBV6-6
CDR3aa: CASSPTPTVSYEQYF

v_gene: TRBV2
CDR3aa: CASSPDSGSHNEQFF

v_gene: TRBV9
CDR3aa: CASSVAGGGTDTQYF